This T cell receptor (beta chain) derives from a study of beta chain features in type 1 diabetes. Study-level background: Sorted cells from all samples, numbering 107,917,701, were examined.

Looked up from germline, CDR1 is MNHEY and CDR2 is SMNVEV (reference sequence). The CDR3 consists of 13 residues. The V and J ends lost 0 bases and 5 bases respectively, with 8 bases between them. Every isolated RNA sample was fully reverse transcribed, so sequencing captured expressed TCRB transcripts. The repertoire was sequenced with immunoSEQ multiplex PCR; TCRdb's copy has only in-frame clones and lacks some. The sample shows 850,000 to 900,000 clones, 17% of them seen only once. Sorting of CD4+ naive, central memory, regulatory and stem cell-like memory cells was performed via CD45RO/CCR7/CD25/CD127/CD95/CD27. Notes on the study in general: TCRB repertoires of naive, central memory and Treg cells appeared more similar among patients than among healthy donors. Type 1 diabetes patients had moderately but significantly shorter TCRB CDR3s in all four CD4+ subsets.

About this clone itself: Antigen specificity is unknown.

This chain joins TRBV27 and TRBJ2-7; D not certain. The sample was naive CD4+ T cells from blood. The TCR was taken from a woman in her late teens or twenties in good health. This CDR3 is CASSLSRANEQYF. CDR3 DNA sequence: TGTGCCAGCAGTTTATCCCGGGCGAACGAGCAGTACTTC.